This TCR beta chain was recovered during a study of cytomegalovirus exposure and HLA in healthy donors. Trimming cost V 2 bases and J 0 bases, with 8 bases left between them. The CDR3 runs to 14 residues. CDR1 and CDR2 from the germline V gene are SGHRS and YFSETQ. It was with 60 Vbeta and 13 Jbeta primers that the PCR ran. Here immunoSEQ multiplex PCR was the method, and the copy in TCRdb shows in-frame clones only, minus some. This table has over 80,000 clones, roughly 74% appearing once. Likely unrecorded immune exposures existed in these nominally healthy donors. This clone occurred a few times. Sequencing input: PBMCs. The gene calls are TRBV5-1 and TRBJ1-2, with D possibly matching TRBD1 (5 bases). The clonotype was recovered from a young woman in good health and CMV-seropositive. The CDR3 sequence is CASSFGGANYGYTF. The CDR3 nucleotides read TGCGCCAGCAGCTTCGGGGGAGCTAACTATGGCTACACCTTC.